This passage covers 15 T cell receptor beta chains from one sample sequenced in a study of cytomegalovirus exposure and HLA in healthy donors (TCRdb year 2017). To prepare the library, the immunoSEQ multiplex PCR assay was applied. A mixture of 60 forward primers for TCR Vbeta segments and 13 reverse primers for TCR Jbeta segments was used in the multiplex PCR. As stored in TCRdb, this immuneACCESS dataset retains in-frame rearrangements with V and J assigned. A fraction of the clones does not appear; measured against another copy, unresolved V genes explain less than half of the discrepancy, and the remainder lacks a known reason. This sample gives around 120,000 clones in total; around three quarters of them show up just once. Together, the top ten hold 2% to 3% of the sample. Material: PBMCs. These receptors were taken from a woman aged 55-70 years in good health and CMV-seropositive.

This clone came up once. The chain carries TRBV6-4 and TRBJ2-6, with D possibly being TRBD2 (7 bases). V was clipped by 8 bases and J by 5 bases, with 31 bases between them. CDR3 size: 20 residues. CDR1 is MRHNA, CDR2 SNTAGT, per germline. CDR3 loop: CASPGGRSYFRAAWANVLTF. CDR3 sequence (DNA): TGTGCCAGCCCGGGGGGCAGGTCATACTTTCGAGCTGCCTGGGCCAACGTCCTGACTTTC.

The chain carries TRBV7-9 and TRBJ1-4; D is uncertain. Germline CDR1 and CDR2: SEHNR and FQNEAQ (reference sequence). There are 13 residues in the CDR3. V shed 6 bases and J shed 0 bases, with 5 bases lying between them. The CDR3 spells CASSTATNEKLFF. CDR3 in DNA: TGTGCCAGCAGTACGGCAACTAATGAAAAACTGTTTTTT.

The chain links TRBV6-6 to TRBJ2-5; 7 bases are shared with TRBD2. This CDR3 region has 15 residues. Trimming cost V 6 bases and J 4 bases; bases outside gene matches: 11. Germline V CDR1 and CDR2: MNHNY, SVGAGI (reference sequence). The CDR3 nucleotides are TGTGCCAGCAGACCCGGGAGGACCGGAGCAGAGACCCAGTACTTC. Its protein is CASRPGRTGAETQYF.

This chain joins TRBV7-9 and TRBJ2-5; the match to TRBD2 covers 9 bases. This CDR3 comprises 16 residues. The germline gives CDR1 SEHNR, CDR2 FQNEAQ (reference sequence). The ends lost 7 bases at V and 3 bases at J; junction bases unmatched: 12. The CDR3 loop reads CASTRWRVAGEETQYF. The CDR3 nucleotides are TGTGCCAGCACCCGCTGGAGGGTAGCGGGGGAAGAGACCCAGTACTTC.

The CDR3 region has the DNA TGTGCCAGCAGAGCCAGGGGGAACACCGGGGAGCTGTTTTTT. It specifies CASRARGNTGELFF. The rearrangement uses TRBV11-3 and TRBJ2-2; maybe TRBD1 (6 bases). Trimming took 6 bases from V and 1 from J, leaving 9 bases between them. CDR1 and CDR2 from the germline V gene are SGHNT and YENEEA. The CDR3 totals 14 residues.

The CDR3 bases are TGTGCCAGCAGCCCAGGTGGCGGGGGATACAATGAGCAGTTCTTC. Residues: CASSPGGGGYNEQFF. The chain is built from TRBV9 and TRBJ2-1, with 7 bases that match TRBD2. This CDR3 contains 15 residues. J was trimmed by 4 bases and V by 4 bases; bases with no gene match: 8. Per the germline V gene, CDR1 is SGDLS and CDR2 is YYNGEE.

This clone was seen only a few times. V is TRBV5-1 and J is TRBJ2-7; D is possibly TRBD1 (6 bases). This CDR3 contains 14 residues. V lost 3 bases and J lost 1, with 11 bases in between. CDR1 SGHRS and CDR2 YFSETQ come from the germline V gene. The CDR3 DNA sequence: TGCGCCAGCAGCTCCCAACAGGGATCCTACGAGCAGTACTTC. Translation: CASSSQQGSYEQYF.

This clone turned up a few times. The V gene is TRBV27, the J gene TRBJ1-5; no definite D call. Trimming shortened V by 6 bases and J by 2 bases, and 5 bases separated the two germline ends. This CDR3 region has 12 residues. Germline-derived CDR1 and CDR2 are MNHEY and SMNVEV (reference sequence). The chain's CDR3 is CASRAGNQPQHF. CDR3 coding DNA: TGTGCCAGCAGAGCCGGCAATCAGCCCCAGCATTTT.

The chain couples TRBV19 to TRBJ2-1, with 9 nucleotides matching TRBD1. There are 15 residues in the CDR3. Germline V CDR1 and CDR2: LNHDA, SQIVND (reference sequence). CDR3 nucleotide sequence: TGTGCTTCAGATTGGGGACAGGGAGGGTACAATGAGCAGTTCTTC. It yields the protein CASDWGQGGYNEQFF.

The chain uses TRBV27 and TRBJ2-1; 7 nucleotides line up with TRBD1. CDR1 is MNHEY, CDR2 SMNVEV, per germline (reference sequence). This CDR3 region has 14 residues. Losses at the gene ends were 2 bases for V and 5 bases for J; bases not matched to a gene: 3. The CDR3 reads CASSLGTVNNEQFF. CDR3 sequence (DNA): TGTGCCAGCAGTTTAGGGACAGTAAACAATGAGCAGTTCTTC.

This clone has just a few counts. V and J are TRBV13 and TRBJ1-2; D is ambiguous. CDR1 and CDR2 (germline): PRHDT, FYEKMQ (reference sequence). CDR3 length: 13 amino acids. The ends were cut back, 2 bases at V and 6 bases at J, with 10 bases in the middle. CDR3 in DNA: TGTGCCAGCAGCTTAACCCAGGCCGATGGCTACACCTTC. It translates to CASSLTQADGYTF. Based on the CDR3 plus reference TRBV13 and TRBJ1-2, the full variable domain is AAGVIQSPRHLIKEKRETATLKCYPIPRHDTVYWYQQGPGQDPQFLISFYEKMQSDKGSIPDRFSAQQFSDYHSELNMSSLELGDSALYFCASSLTQADGYTFGSGTRLTVV.

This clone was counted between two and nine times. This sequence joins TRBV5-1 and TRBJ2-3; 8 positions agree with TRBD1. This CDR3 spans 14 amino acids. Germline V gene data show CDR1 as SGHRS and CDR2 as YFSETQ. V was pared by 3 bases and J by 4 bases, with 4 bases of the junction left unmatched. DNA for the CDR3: TGCGCCAGCAGCTCCGGACAGGGTGCAGATACGCAGTATTTT. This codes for CASSSGQGADTQYF.

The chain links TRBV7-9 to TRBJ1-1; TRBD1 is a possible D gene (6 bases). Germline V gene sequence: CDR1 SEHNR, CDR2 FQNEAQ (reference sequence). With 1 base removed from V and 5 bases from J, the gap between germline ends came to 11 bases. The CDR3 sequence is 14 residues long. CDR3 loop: CASSLDRAWTEAFF. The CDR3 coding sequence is TGTGCCAGCAGCTTAGACAGGGCATGGACTGAAGCTTTCTTT.

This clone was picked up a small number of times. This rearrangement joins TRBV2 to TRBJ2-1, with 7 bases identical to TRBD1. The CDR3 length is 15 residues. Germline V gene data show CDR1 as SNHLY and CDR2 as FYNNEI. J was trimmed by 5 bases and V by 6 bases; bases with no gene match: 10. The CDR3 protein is CASRDRDSENNEQFF. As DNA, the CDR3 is TGTGCCAGCAGAGACCGGGACAGCGAAAACAATGAGCAGTTCTTC. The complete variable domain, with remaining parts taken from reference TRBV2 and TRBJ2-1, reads EPEVTQTPSHQVTQMGQEVILRCVPISNHLYFYWYRQILGQKVEFLVSFYNNEISEKSEIFDDQFSVERPDGSNFTLKIRSTKLEDSAMYFCASRDRDSENNEQFFGPGTRLTVL.

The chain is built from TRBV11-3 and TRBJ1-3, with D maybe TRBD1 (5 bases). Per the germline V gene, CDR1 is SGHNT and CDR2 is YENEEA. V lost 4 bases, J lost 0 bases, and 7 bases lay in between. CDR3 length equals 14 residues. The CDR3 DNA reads TGTGCCAGCAGCTCGGGGGTCTCTGGAAACACCATATATTTT. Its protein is CASSSGVSGNTIYF.